The clone carrying this T cell receptor beta chain was observed at least ten times. Patients between 18 and 65 years old had hyperthyroidism, newly diagnosed and lasting under 2 months. This specimen belongs to a study of T cells in Graves' hyperthyroidism and ophthalmopathy. With 4 bases removed from V and 3 bases from J, the gap between germline ends came to 6 bases. CDR3 length: 11 residues. From germline, CDR1 is SQVTM and CDR2 ANQGSEA. RNA transcripts provided the source from which TCR beta CDR3 regions were amplified. First-round RT-PCR targeting the TCR CDR3 was performed with the HTBI primer set. A single record per CDR3 protein comes from TCRdb applying MiXCR to the multiplex PCR reads. The sample consists of approximately 520,000 distinct CDR3 sequences, roughly 20% of them appearing once.

The TCR originated in a man in his late teens or twenties with Graves' hyperthyroidism. The sample taken for sequencing was blood. The chain carries TRBV29-1 and TRBJ1-1, with no clear D. CDR3 DNA sequence: TGCAGCGTTGTTGGACACACTGAAGCTTTCTTT. Amino acids: CSVVGHTEAFF.